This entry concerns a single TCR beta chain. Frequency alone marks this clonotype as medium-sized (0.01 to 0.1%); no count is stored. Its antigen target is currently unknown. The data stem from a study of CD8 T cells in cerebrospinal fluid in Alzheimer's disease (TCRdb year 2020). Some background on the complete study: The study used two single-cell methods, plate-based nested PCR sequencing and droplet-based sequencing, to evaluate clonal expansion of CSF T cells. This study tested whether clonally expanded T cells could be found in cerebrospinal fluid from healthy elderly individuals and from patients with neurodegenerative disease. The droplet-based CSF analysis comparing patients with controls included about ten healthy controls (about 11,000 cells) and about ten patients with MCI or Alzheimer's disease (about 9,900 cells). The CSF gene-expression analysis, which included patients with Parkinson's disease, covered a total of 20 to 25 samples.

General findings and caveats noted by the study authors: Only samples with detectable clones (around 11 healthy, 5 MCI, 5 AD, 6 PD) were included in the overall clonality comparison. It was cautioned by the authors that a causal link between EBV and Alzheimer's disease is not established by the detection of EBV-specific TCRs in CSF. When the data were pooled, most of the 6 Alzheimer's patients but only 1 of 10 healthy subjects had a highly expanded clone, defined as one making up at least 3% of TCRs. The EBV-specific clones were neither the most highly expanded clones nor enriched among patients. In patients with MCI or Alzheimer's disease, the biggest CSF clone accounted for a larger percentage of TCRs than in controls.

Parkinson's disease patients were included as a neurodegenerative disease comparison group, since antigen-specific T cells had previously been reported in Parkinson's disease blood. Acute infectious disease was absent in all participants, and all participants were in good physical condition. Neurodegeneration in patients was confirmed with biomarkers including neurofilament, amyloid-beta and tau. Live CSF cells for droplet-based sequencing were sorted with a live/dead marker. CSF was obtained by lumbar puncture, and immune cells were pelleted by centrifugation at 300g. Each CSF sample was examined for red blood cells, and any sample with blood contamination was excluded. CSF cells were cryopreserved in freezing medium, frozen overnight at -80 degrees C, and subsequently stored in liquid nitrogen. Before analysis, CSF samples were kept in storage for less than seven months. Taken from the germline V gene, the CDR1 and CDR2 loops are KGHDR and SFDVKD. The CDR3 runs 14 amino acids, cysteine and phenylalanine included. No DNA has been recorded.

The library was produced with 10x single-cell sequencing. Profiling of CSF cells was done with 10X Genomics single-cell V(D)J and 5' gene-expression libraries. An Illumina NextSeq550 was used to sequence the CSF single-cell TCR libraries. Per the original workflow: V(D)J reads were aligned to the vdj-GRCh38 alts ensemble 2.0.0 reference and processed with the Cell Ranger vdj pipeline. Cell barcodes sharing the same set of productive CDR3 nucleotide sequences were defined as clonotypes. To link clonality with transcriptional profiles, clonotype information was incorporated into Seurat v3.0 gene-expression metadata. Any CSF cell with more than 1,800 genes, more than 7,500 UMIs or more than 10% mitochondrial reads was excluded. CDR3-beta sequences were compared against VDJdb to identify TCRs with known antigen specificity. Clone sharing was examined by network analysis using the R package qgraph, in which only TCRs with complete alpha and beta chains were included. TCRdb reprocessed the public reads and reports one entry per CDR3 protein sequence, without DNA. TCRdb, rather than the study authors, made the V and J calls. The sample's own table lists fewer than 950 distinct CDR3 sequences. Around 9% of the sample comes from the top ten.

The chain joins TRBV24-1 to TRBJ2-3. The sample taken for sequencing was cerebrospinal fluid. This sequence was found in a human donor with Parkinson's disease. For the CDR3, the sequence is CATSDSGFTDTQYF.